This TCR beta chain was documented in a study of blood T cell repertoires in COVID-19. V was clipped by 5 bases and J by 0 bases; unmatched bases: 10. Germline CDR1 LNHDA, CDR2 SQIVND (reference sequence). The CDR3 is 18 residues long. Per the original data handling: Amplified reference gene primers provided the basis for estimating nucleated cell counts. Sequencing used immunoSEQ multiplex PCR; TCRdb keeps in-frame clones, though not all of them. V and J calls and clone size come straight from that table; D and trimming were deduced from the DNA. The table has approximately 300,000 clones, over 75% seen once.

This clonotype was obtained from a woman aged 25-40 years with COVID-19, enrolled during active disease. The chain couples TRBV19 to TRBJ2-6; 7 positions agree with TRBD2. Sequencing was done on a sample of peripheral blood. The chain's CDR3 is CASSSMPAGFSGANVLTF. The CDR3 bases are TGTGCCAGTAGTTCCATGCCAGCGGGGTTCTCTGGGGCCAACGTCCTGACTTTC. The full variable domain, its missing parts supplied by reference TRBV19 and TRBJ2-6, is DGGITQSPKYLFRKEGQNVTLSCEQNLNHDAMYWYRQDPGQGLRLIYYSQIVNDFQKGDIAEGYSVSREKKESFPLTVTSAQKNPTAFYLCASSSMPAGFSGANVLTFGAGSRLTVL.